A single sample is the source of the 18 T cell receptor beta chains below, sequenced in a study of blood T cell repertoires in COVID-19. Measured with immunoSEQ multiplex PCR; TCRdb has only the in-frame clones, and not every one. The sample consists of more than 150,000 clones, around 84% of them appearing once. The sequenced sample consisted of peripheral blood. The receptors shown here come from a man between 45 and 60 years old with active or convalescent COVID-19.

As DNA, the CDR3 is TGTGCCAGCAGTTACTCGGGACACTCTGGAAACACCATATATTTT. This sequence encodes CASSYSGHSGNTIYF. The rearrangement joins TRBV6-2 or TRBV6-3 to TRBJ1-3, with D tentatively TRBD1 (6 bases). The V gene's germline CDR1 is MNHEY and CDR2 SVGEGT. Trimming took off 0 bases at V and 0 bases at J, with 6 bases between the two ends. CDR3 size: 15 residues.

The CDR3 nucleotides are TGTGCCAGTAGTAACCGACAGGGCGACGAGCAGTACTTC. Amino acid sequence: CASSNRQGDEQYF. The rearrangement uses TRBV19 and TRBJ2-7; TRBD1 agrees at 7 bases. After removal of 4 bases from V and 5 bases from J, the junction contained 5 bases not matched to a gene. The CDR3 runs 13 residues. The germline gives CDR1 LNHDA, CDR2 SQIVND (reference sequence).

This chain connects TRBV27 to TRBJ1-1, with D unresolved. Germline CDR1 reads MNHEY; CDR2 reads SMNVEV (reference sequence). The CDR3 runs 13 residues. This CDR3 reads CASGGLQNTEAFF. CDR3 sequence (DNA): TGTGCTTCAGGCGGGCTCCAAAACACTGAAGCTTTCTTT.

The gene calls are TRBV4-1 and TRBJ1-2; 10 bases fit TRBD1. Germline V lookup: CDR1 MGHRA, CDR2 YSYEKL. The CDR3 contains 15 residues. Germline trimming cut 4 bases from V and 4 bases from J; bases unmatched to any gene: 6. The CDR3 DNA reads TGCGCCAGCAGCCCACGGACAGGGGGGATCTATGGCTACACCTTC. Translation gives CASSPRTGGIYGYTF.

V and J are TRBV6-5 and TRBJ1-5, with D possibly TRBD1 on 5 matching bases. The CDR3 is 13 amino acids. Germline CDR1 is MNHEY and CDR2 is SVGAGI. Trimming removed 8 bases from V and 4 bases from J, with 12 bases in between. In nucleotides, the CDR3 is TGTGCCAGCGAGTCTAGGGGAAATCAGCCCCAGCATTTT. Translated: CASESRGNQPQHF.

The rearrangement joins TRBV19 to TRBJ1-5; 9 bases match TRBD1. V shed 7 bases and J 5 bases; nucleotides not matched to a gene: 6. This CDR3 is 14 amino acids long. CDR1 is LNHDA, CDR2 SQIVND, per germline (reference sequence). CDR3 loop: CASIGTGFDQPQHF. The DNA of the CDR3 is TGTGCCAGTATTGGGACAGGGTTTGATCAGCCCCAGCATTTT. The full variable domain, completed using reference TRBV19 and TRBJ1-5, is DGGITQSPKYLFRKEGQNVTLSCEQNLNHDAMYWYRQDPGQGLRLIYYSQIVNDFQKGDIAEGYSVSREKKESFPLTVTSAQKNPTAFYLCASIGTGFDQPQHFGDGTRLSIL.

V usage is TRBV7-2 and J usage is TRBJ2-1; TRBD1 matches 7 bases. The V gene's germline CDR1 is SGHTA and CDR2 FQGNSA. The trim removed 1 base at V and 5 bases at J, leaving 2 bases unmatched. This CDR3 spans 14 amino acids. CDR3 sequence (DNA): TGTGCCAGCAGCTTAGGGGACAGCAACAATGAGCAGTTCTTC. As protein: CASSLGDSNNEQFF. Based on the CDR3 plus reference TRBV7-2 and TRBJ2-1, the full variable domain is GAGVSQSPSNKVTEKGKDVELRCDPISGHTALYWYRQSLGQGLEFLIYFQGNSAPDKSGLPSDRFSAERTGGSVSTLTIQRTQQEDSAVYLCASSLGDSNNEQFFGPGTRLTVL.

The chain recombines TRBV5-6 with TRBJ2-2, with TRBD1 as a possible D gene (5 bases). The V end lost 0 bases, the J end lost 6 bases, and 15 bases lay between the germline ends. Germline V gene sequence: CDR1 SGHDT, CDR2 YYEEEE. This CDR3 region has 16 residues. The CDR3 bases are TGTGCCAGCAGCTTGGCGGCAGGGAAGTGGGCCGGGGAGCTGTTTTTT. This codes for CASSLAAGKWAGELFF. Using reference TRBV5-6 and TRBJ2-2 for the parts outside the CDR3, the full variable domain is DAGVTQSPTHLIKTRGQQVTLRCSPKSGHDTVSWYQQALGQGPQFIFQYYEEEERQRGNFPDRFSGHQFPNYSSELNVNALLLGDSALYLCASSLAAGKWAGELFFGEGSRLTVL.

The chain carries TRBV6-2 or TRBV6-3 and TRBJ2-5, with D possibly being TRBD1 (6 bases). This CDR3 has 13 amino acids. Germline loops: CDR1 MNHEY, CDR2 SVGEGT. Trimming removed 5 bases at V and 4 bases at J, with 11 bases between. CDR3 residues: CASSRQVLETQYF. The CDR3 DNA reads TGTGCCAGCAGTCGACAGGTTCTAGAGACCCAGTACTTC.

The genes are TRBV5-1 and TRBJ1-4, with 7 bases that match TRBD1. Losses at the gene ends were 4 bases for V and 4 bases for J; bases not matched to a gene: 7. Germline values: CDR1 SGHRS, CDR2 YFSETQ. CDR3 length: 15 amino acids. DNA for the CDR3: TGCGCCAGCAGCGGAGGGACAGCTGGTAATGAAAAACTGTTTTTT. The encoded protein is CASSGGTAGNEKLFF.

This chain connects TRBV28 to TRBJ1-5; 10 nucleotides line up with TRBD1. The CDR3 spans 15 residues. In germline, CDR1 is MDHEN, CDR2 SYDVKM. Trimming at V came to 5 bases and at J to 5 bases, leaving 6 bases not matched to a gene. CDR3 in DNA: TGTGCCAGCAGTCCGACAGGGGGCCTCCATCAGCCCCAGCATTTT. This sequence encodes CASSPTGGLHQPQHF.

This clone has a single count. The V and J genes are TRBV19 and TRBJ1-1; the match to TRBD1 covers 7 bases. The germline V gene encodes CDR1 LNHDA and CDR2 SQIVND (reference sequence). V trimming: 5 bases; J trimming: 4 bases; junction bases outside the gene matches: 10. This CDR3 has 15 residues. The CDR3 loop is CASSSDREGRTEAFF. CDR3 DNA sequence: TGTGCCAGTAGTTCCGACAGGGAAGGGCGCACTGAAGCTTTCTTT. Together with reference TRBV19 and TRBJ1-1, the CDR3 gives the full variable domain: DGGITQSPKYLFRKEGQNVTLSCEQNLNHDAMYWYRQDPGQGLRLIYYSQIVNDFQKGDIAEGYSVSREKKESFPLTVTSAQKNPTAFYLCASSSDREGRTEAFFGQGTRLTVV.

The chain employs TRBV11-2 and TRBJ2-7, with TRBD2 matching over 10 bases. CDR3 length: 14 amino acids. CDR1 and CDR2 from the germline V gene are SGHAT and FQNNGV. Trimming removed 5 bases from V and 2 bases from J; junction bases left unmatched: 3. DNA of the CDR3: TGTGCCAGCAGCGTTCTAGCGGGGGCCTACGAGCAGTACTTC. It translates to CASSVLAGAYEQYF.

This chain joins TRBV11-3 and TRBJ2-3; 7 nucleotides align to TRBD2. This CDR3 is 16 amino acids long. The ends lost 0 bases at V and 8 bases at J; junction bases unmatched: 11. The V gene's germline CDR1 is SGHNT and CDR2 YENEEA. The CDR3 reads CASSLDSLPGGGTQYF. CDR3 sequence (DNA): TGTGCCAGCAGCTTAGATTCTTTGCCGGGAGGTGGTACGCAGTATTTT.

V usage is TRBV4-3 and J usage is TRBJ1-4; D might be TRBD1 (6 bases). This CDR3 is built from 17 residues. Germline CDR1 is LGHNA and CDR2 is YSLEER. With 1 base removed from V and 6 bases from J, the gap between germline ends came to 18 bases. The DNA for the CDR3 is TGCGCCAGCAGCCAAGGGATGGTGGGAAGGGGGTATGAAAAACTGTTTTTT. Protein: CASSQGMVGRGYEKLFF.

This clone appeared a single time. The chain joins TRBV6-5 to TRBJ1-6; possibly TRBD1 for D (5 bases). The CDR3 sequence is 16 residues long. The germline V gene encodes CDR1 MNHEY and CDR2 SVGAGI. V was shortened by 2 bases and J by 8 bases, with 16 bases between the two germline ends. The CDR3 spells CASSYRSPGLYSPLHF. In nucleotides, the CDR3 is TGTGCCAGCAGTTACCGCAGTCCAGGGCTTTATTCACCCCTCCACTTT.

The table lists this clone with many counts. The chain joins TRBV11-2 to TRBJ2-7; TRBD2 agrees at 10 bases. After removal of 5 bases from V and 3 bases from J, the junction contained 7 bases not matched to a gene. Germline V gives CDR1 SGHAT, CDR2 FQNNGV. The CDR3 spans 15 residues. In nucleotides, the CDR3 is TGTGCCAGCAGCCCGTCCGGGACTAGCGTCTACGAGCAGTACTTC. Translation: CASSPSGTSVYEQYF.

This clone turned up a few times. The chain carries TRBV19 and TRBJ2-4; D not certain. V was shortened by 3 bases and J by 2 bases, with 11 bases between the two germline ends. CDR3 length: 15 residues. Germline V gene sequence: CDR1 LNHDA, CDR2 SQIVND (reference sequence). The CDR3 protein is CASSITQFTKNIQYF. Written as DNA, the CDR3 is TGTGCCAGTAGTATCACACAGTTTACCAAAAACATTCAGTACTTC.